Shown below are 30 T cell receptor beta chains from a single sample sequenced in a study of OX40 agonist ivuxolimab in advanced cancers. The table came from immunoSEQ multiplex PCR; TCRdb's copy has only in-frame clones and leaves some out. In the table there are tens of thousands of clones, around 90% of which are singletons. The sample here was CD4+ or CD8+ T cells sorted from blood, taken in a trial of the OX40 agonist ivuxolimab. The receptors were gathered from an adult with an advanced solid tumor such as melanoma, head and neck, liver or kidney cancer.

This chain connects TRBV7-9 to TRBJ2-1; TRBD2 matches 8 bases. This CDR3 comprises 13 residues. The V gene's germline CDR1 is SEHNR and CDR2 FQNEAQ (reference sequence). V shed 5 bases, J shed 10 bases, and the junction held 7 bases outside the gene matches. The CDR3 nucleotides read TGTGCCAGCAGCGCAGCGGGAGAGGGGGAGCAGTTCTTC. Translated: CASSAAGEGEQFF.

This rearrangement joins TRBV18 to TRBJ2-5; tentative D call: TRBD1 (6 bases). The germline V gene has CDR1 KGHSH and CDR2 LQKENI. V was shortened by 4 bases and J by 5 bases, with 14 bases between the two germline ends. This CDR3 is built from 14 residues. The CDR3 reads CASSQTGEDETQYF. CDR3 nucleotides: TGTGCCAGCTCACAGACAGGAGAGGACGAGACCCAGTACTTC.

The gene calls are TRBV5-5 and TRBJ1-5; D is unclear. Germline assignment: CDR1 SGHKS and CDR2 YYEKEE (reference sequence). The CDR3 loop spans 17 amino acids. The ends were cut back, 0 bases at V and 3 bases at J, with 16 bases in the middle. The CDR3 sequence is CASSLGRATIDNQPQHF. CDR3 DNA: TGTGCCAGCAGCTTGGGCCGGGCAACAATAGACAATCAGCCCCAGCATTTT.

The J gene is TRBJ1-2, the V gene TRBV30; unclear D gene. Germline CDR1 GTSNPN, CDR2 SVGIG (reference sequence). CDR3 size: 14 residues. Trimming stripped 0 bases from V and 1 base from J, with 9 bases between. CDR3 bases: TGTGCCTGGAGTGTTGGAGGAGTTAACTATGGCTACACCTTC. Its translation is CAWSVGGVNYGYTF.

The table lists this clone with a few counts. The chain joins TRBV30 to TRBJ2-5, with D uncertain. Looked up from germline, CDR1 is GTSNPN and CDR2 is SVGIG (reference sequence). Trimming pared 3 bases from V and 2 bases from J, leaving 7 bases between. This CDR3 has 12 residues. In DNA, the CDR3 is TGTGCCTGGAGGGTATTACAAGAGACCCAGTACTTC. Protein product: CAWRVLQETQYF.

This clone was recorded once. The V and J genes are TRBV5-1 and TRBJ2-5; possibly TRBD1 or TRBD2 for D (6 bases each). Germline CDR1 and CDR2: SGHRS and YFSETQ. V was clipped by 0 bases and J by 5 bases, with 11 bases between them. This CDR3 comprises 14 residues. This CDR3 reads CASSLADGGETQYF. The DNA for the CDR3 is TGCGCCAGCAGCTTGGCCGACGGGGGCGAGACCCAGTACTTC.

The genes are TRBV9 and TRBJ2-2; D call uncertain. Germline V gives CDR1 SGDLS, CDR2 YYNGEE. Trimming left V 2 bases short and J 6 bases short, with 5 bases between. CDR3 length: 12 amino acids. CDR3 region: CASSVLPGELFF. CDR3 in DNA: TGTGCCAGCAGCGTGTTACCCGGGGAGCTGTTTTTT.

The genes are TRBV4-1 and TRBJ2-1; D not certain. Between the trimmed V and J ends, which lost 0 bases and 2 bases, there was a span of 11 bases. CDR1 is MGHRA, CDR2 YSYEKL, per germline. This CDR3 region has 16 residues. The CDR3 sequence: CASSQDSALTYNEQFF. CDR3 nucleotides: TGCGCCAGCAGCCAAGACTCTGCACTAACCTACAATGAGCAGTTCTTC.

This clone was detected only a few times. The same CDR3 can be traced to other DNA sequences in this sample. The chain links TRBV30 to TRBJ2-7, with 7 bases that match TRBD2. The CDR3 runs 12 residues. J was trimmed by 3 bases and V by 4 bases; bases with no gene match: 3. Per germline, CDR1 GTSNPN and CDR2 SVGIG (reference sequence). Here the CDR3 reads CAWKASGYEQYF. CDR3 coding DNA: TGTGCCTGGAAGGCTAGCGGCTACGAGCAGTACTTC.

V gene TRBV30 combines with J gene TRBJ1-2; D call uncertain. The CDR3 covers 14 residues. The V and J ends lost 0 bases and 4 bases respectively, with 12 bases between them. Germline V lookup: CDR1 GTSNPN, CDR2 SVGIG (reference sequence). Written as DNA, the CDR3 is TGTGCCTGGAGTGTCGGGCCTAACTCCTATGGCTACACCTTC. It encodes CAWSVGPNSYGYTF.

J is TRBJ2-3 and V is TRBV2, with a weak D call TRBD2 (6 bases). V lost 3 bases, J lost 4 bases, and 11 bases lay in between. In germline, CDR1 is SNHLY, CDR2 FYNNEI. This CDR3 comprises 14 residues. The CDR3 region is CASSEATSPDTQYF. In DNA form, the CDR3 reads TGTGCCAGCAGTGAGGCGACTAGTCCAGATACGCAGTATTTT.

The chain is built from TRBV21-1 and TRBJ2-2. TRBV21-1 represents a pseudogene. The CDR3 covers 17 residues. The CDR3 loop reads CASSTTEGGRGTGELFF. DNA of the CDR3: TGTGCCAGCAGCACTACCGAGGGGGGCCGTGGCACCGGGGAGCTGTTTTTT.

This chain links TRBV7-6 with TRBJ2-7, with D perhaps matching TRBD2 (6 bases). The CDR3 consists of 16 residues. Trimming left V 0 bases short and J 3 bases short, with 15 bases between. The germline gives CDR1 SGHVS, CDR2 FNYEAQ. The CDR3 nucleotides read TGTGCCAGCAGCTTAGCTATACGGGAGAAGGGCTACGAGCAGTACTTC. This gives the protein CASSLAIREKGYEQYF.

The count of this clone is one. This sequence joins TRBV6-6 and TRBJ2-1; the D gene is possibly TRBD1 (5 bases). The CDR3 totals 13 residues. CDR1 and CDR2 (germline): MNHNY, SVGAGI (reference sequence). Trimming took 4 bases from V and 7 from J, leaving 11 bases between them. The CDR3 nucleotides are TGTGCCAGCAGTTTATTCAGGGAAAATGAGCAGTTCTTC. Translation: CASSLFRENEQFF.

This clone has just a few counts. This chain uses TRBV6-1 with TRBJ1-2; TRBD1 aligns across 7 bases. This CDR3 has 14 amino acids. V gave up 7 bases and J gave up 3 bases; unmatched junction bases: 8. The germline V gene encodes CDR1 MNHNS and CDR2 SASEGT. In DNA, the CDR3 is TGTGCCAGCAAAGGGGGCACATCTGACTATGGCTACACCTTC. Protein sequence: CASKGGTSDYGYTF.

The chain joins TRBV18 to TRBJ1-1; 9 bases match TRBD1. Germline V gene data show CDR1 as KGHSH and CDR2 as LQKENI. This CDR3 has 16 amino acids. Unmatched junction bases numbered 3, after V lost 1 base and J lost 0 bases. DNA for the CDR3: TGTGCCAGCTCACCACGGACAGGGGCTGTGAACACTGAAGCTTTCTTT. Translating gives CASSPRTGAVNTEAFF. Full variable domain (outside the CDR3, taken from reference TRBV18 and TRBJ1-1): NAGVMQNPRHLVRRRGQEARLRCSPMKGHSHVYWYRQLPEEGLKFMVYLQKENIIDESGMPKERFSAEFPKEGPSILRIQQVVRGDSAAYFCASSPRTGAVNTEAFFGQGTRLTVV.

The V call is TRBV12-5, the J call TRBJ2-6; perhaps TRBD1 as D (6 bases). The V gene lost 7 bases and the J gene lost 0 bases, with 10 bases spanning the gap. Germline V CDR1 and CDR2: LGHNT, FRNRAP. The CDR3 covers 15 residues. CDR3 nucleotides: TGTGCTAGTGCAGGGGCATTCTCTGGGGCCAACGTCCTGACTTTC. It specifies CASAGAFSGANVLTF.

The genes are TRBV9 and TRBJ2-7; 7 positions agree with TRBD2. The length of the CDR3 is 15 residues. In germline, CDR1 is SGDLS, CDR2 YYNGEE. V lost 0 bases and J lost 6; bases outside the gene matches: 9. The CDR3: CASSVGGGSPGEQYF. For the CDR3, the DNA is TGTGCCAGCAGCGTAGGAGGCGGGAGTCCTGGCGAGCAGTACTTC. Full variable domain (missing parts from reference TRBV9 and TRBJ2-7): DSGVTQTPKHLITATGQRVTLRCSPRSGDLSVYWYQQSLDQGLQFLIQYYNGEERAKGNILERFSAQQFPDLHSELNLSSLELGDSALYFCASSVGGGSPGEQYFGPGTRLTVT.

The rearrangement uses TRBV5-4 and TRBJ2-1; D could derive from TRBD1 or TRBD2 (5 bases each). Looked up from germline, CDR1 is SGHNT and CDR2 is YYREEE (reference sequence). V lost 1 base and J 4 bases, leaving 12 bases between the germline ends. This CDR3 contains 15 residues. The CDR3 DNA sequence: TGTGCCAGCAGCTTGTCCCAGGGAGCTTACAATGAGCAGTTCTTC. Protein: CASSLSQGAYNEQFF. Variable domain in full (rest from reference TRBV5-4 and TRBJ2-1): ETGVTQSPTHLIKTRGQQVTLRCSSQSGHNTVSWYQQALGQGPQFIFQYYREEENGRGNFPPRFSGLQFPNYSSELNVNALELDDSALYLCASSLSQGAYNEQFFGPGTRLTVL.

The chain has TRBV19 and TRBJ1-1; D ambiguous. The CDR3 is 14 residues long. Per the germline V gene, CDR1 is LNHDA and CDR2 is SQIVND (reference sequence). Between the trimmed V and J ends, which lost 6 bases and 1 base, there was a span of 12 bases. The CDR3 protein is CASRSTPKNTEAFF. CDR3 sequence (DNA): TGTGCCAGTAGGTCAACCCCAAAGAACACTGAAGCTTTCTTT.

This clone was counted between two and nine times. V and J are TRBV5-1 and TRBJ2-7, with 8 bases identical to TRBD2. Germline V gene lookup returns CDR1 SGHRS and CDR2 YFSETQ. CDR3 size: 14 residues. Trimming removed 1 base from V and 5 bases from J; junction bases left unmatched: 5. CDR3 coding DNA: TGCGCCAGCAGCTTGATCGGGGGGGCCAACGAGCAGTACTTC. This encodes CASSLIGGANEQYF.

The chain joins TRBV5-4 to TRBJ2-7; TRBD2 matches at 14 bases. Germline V gives CDR1 SGHNT, CDR2 YYREEE (reference sequence). The CDR3 consists of 15 residues. V was clipped by 4 bases and J by 4 bases; unmatched bases: 4. The CDR3 DNA sequence: TGTGCCAGCAGCCTGGGACTAGCGGGAGTGTACGAGCAGTACTTC. This gives the protein CASSLGLAGVYEQYF. Full variable domain (missing parts from reference TRBV5-4 and TRBJ2-7): ETGVTQSPTHLIKTRGQQVTLRCSSQSGHNTVSWYQQALGQGPQFIFQYYREEENGRGNFPPRFSGLQFPNYSSELNVNALELDDSALYLCASSLGLAGVYEQYFGPGTRLTVT.

J is TRBJ1-5 and V is TRBV18, with D unresolved. Germline-derived CDR1 and CDR2 are KGHSH and LQKENI. The CDR3 sequence is 13 residues long. Between the trimmed V and J ends, which lost 3 bases and 5 bases, there was a span of 8 bases. Here the CDR3 reads CASSPDEDQPQHF. The CDR3 DNA reads TGTGCCAGCTCACCCGATGAGGATCAGCCCCAGCATTTT.

This clone was seen a single time. This chain connects TRBV18 to TRBJ2-3; 10 bases are shared with TRBD2. The CDR3 runs 15 residues. Germline CDR1 is KGHSH and CDR2 is LQKENI. Trimming took 3 bases from V and 5 from J; bases not matched to a gene: 5. In nucleotides, the CDR3 is TGTGCCAGCTCACCGAGTTTAGCGGGGGGAGATACGCAGTATTTT. Amino acids: CASSPSLAGGDTQYF.

This clone has a handful of counts. The chain is built from TRBV5-1 and TRBJ2-7, with a weak D call TRBD1 (6 bases). CDR1 and CDR2 (germline): SGHRS, YFSETQ. The CDR3 length is 15 residues. V gave up 0 bases and J gave up 2 bases, with 12 bases separating them. The CDR3 is CASSLAGTFPYEQYF. The CDR3 DNA follows: TGCGCCAGCAGCTTGGCCGGGACATTTCCCTACGAGCAGTACTTC. The full variable domain, rest sourced from reference TRBV5-1 and TRBJ2-7, is KAGVTQTPRYLIKTRGQQVTLSCSPISGHRSVSWYQQTPGQGLQFLFEYFSETQRNKGNFPGRFSGRQFSNSRSEMNVSTLELGDSALYLCASSLAGTFPYEQYFGPGTRLTVT.

This clone was detected only once. The rearrangement links TRBV6-6 to TRBJ2-5; 9 bases match TRBD1. The CDR3 loop spans 14 amino acids. V gave up 5 bases and J gave up 5 bases; unmatched junction bases: 6. Germline V gene data show CDR1 as MNHNY and CDR2 as SVGAGI (reference sequence). Here the CDR3 reads CASSKTGGGETQYF. The CDR3 bases are TGTGCCAGCAGTAAGACAGGGGGAGGCGAGACCCAGTACTTC.

The chain couples TRBV5-1 to TRBJ1-1; no clear D. The CDR3 sequence is 15 residues long. Trimming removed 4 bases from V and 0 bases from J, with 13 bases in between. Germline V lookup: CDR1 SGHRS, CDR2 YFSETQ. In DNA, the CDR3 is TGCGCCAGCAGCCCCAGAAGTGGGGTGAACACTGAAGCTTTCTTT. It translates to CASSPRSGVNTEAFF.

The rearrangement joins TRBV15 to TRBJ1-3; D gene uncertain. With 0 bases removed from V and 0 bases from J, the gap between germline ends came to 6 bases. Germline V gene sequence: CDR1 LNHNV, CDR2 YYDKDF (reference sequence). The CDR3 has 15 amino acids. CDR3 sequence (DNA): TGTGCCACCAGCAGAGATGTGGGCTCTGGAAACACCATATATTTT. Translating it yields CATSRDVGSGNTIYF.

The J gene is TRBJ1-2, the V gene TRBV7-9; no clear D gene. Trimming removed 5 bases from V and 5 bases from J, with 15 bases in between. Germline values: CDR1 SEHNR, CDR2 FQNEAQ (reference sequence). The CDR3 covers 14 residues. DNA of the CDR3: TGTGCCAGCAGCCCTACCGAAGACAAGTATGGCTACACCTTC. The encoded protein is CASSPTEDKYGYTF.

The chain links TRBV18 to TRBJ2-7, with no clear D. Trimming pared 5 bases from V and 0 bases from J, leaving 5 bases between. This CDR3 comprises 12 residues. Germline V gene lookup returns CDR1 KGHSH and CDR2 LQKENI. This chain's CDR3 is CASSAVSYEQYF. The CDR3 region has the DNA TGTGCCAGCTCAGCGGTCTCCTACGAGCAGTACTTC. Supplemented by reference TRBV18 and TRBJ2-7, the full variable domain reads NAGVMQNPRHLVRRRGQEARLRCSPMKGHSHVYWYRQLPEEGLKFMVYLQKENIIDESGMPKERFSAEFPKEGPSILRIQQVVRGDSAAYFCASSAVSYEQYFGPGTRLTVT.